This T cell receptor (beta chain) came from a study of blood T cell repertoires in COVID-19. On the study more broadly: Whether acute or convalescent, the COVID-19 samples came from the United States, Italy and Spain. Sources were T cells, B-cell-depleted T cells, or PBMCs; the material itself was cDNA or gDNA.

As processed by the authors: Amplifying reference gene primers gave estimates of nucleated cell counts. Repertoires were generated with immunoSEQ multiplex PCR, while TCRdb's copy carries only in-frame clones and drops some. V, J and clone size derive from that table, while D and trimming were established from the DNA sequence. The sample lists approximately 66,000 clones, approximately 86% occurring once. The CDR3 runs to 16 residues. Germline V gene data show CDR1 as KGHSH and CDR2 as LQKENI. With 3 bases clipped from V and 7 bases from J, the junction kept 7 bases outside the gene matches. This clone has just one count.

The sequencing input was peripheral blood. The rearrangement links TRBV18 to TRBJ2-1; 12 bases are a match to TRBD1. The receptor's source is a man aged 50-60 years with active COVID-19. For the CDR3, the DNA is TGTGCCAGCTCACCCCTGGGGACAGGGGGCAAGAATGAGCAGTTCTTC. This encodes CASSPLGTGGKNEQFF.